This T cell receptor (beta chain) stems from a study of cytomegalovirus exposure and HLA in healthy donors. Study-level findings and limits: A prior analysis recorded that most TCR beta V segments were productive about 90% or about 30% of the time. The study dropped some indistinguishable V segments, TRBV6-2 and TRBV6-3 among them.

CDR3 length: 15 amino acids. In germline, CDR1 is SNHLY, CDR2 FYNNEI. The germline V and J ends were trimmed by 5 bases and 3 bases, with 14 bases remaining between them. As for this clone: Antigen unknown.

Researchers ran the PCR with 60 Vbeta and 13 Jbeta primers. Repertoires were generated with immunoSEQ multiplex PCR, while TCRdb's copy carries only in-frame clones and drops some. The sample lists roughly 150,000 clones; around four fifths were seen once. This chain joins TRBV2 and TRBJ1-5; tentative D call: TRBD1 (6 bases). The material sequenced was PBMCs. The TCR was taken from a young man in good health and CMV-seronegative. For the CDR3, the DNA is TGTGCCAGCAGTCTACAAGGACAGCTCAATCAGCCCCAGCATTTT. It codes for CASSLQGQLNQPQHF.